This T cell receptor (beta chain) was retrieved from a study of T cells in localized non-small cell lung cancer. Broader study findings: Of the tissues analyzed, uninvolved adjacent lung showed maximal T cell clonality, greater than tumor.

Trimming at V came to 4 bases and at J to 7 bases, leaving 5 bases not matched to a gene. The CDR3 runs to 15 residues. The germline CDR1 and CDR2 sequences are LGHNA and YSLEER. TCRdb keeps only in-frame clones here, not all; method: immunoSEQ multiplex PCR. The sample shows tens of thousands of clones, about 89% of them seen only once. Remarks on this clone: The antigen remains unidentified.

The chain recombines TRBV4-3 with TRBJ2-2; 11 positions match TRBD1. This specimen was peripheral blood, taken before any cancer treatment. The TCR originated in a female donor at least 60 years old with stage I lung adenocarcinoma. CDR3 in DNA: TGCGCCAGCAGCCCCCGGACAGGGGGCAGCGGGGAGCTGTTTTTT. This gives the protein CASSPRTGGSGELFF.